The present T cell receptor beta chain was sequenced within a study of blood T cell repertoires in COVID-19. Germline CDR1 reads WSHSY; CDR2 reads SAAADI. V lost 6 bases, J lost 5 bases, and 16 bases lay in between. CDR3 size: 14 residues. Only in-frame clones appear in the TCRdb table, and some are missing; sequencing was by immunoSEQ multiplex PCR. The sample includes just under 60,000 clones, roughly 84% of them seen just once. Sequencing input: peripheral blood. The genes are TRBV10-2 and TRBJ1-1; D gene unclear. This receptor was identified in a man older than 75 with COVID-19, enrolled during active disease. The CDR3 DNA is TGCGCCAGCAGCGTGCGGATGGAGAGTACTGAAGCTTTCTTT. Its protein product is CASSVRMESTEAFF.